These T cell receptor beta chains were read from a single sample in a study of identical twins. TCRdb recomputed calls from the 5' RACE reads with MiXCR, one row per CDR3 protein. This table has about 700,000 distinct CDR3 sequences, around 8.3% appearing once. These data are also associated with another study on yellow fever vaccine responses in identical twins.

The sequenced sample consisted of PBMCs. Every receptor here comes from a woman between 18 and 30 years old in good health. Both conserved end residues are part of each CDR3.

TRBV12-3/TRBV12-4	14	TRBJ2-6	CASSSTSGANVLTF
TRBV7-8	15	TRBJ2-1	CASSQSSRGRNEQFF
TRBV7-2	15	TRBJ2-3	CASSLRHGVTDTQYF
TRBV29-1	15	TRBJ2-5	CSVVYASGRRETQYF
TRBV6-1	16	TRBJ2-3	CASRGVGAGDTDTQYF
TRBV5-1	13	TRBJ2-7	CASSSTASYEQYF
TRBV5-1	13	TRBJ1-2	CASSFWTGVGYTF
TRBV6-2/TRBV6-3	13	TRBJ2-7	CASSDSKSYEQYF
TRBV20-1	15	TRBJ2-3	CSARGPSGSTDTQYF
TRBV2	16	TRBJ2-5	CASSEWAPDIQETQYF
TRBV24-1	14	TRBJ1-2	CATSDIDRSYGYTF
TRBV28	16	TRBJ2-7	CASSLLQGLADYEQYF
TRBV12-3/TRBV12-4	14	TRBJ1-1	CASSPYGGGTEAFF
TRBV12-3/TRBV12-4	11	TRBJ2-1	CASSSYNEQFF
TRBV30	10	TRBJ2-5	CAWTEETQYF
TRBV7-8	15	TRBJ2-5	CASSEGGLAGETQYF
TRBV28	13	TRBJ1-2	CATHGGASYGYTF
TRBV24-1	14	TRBJ2-2	CATSAGVNTGELFF
TRBV20-1	15	TRBJ2-1	CSVAVLAGAANEQFF
TRBV11-2	16	TRBJ2-5	CASSSRAGGSEETQYF
TRBV27	18	TRBJ2-3	CASSQIAGGAVSADTQYF
TRBV4-1	13	TRBJ2-5	CASSQVIRETQYF
TRBV29-1	13	TRBJ1-4	CSVEEPGDEKLFF
TRBV24-1	12	TRBJ1-1	CATSDLNTEAFF
TRBV20-1	15	TRBJ2-7	CSASSLAGWSYEQYF
TRBV12-3/TRBV12-4	12	TRBJ2-1	CASSYGTSKQFF
TRBV11-2	18	TRBJ2-1	CASSLDSYSSRAYNEQFF
TRBV20-1	13	TRBJ2-1	CSARTSGVGEQFF
TRBV20-1	15	TRBJ2-7	CSGGAGEIHSYEQYF
TRBV28	16	TRBJ2-3	CASSSLGVGFTDTQYF
TRBV5-1	14	TRBJ1-4	CASSTAEGDEKLFF